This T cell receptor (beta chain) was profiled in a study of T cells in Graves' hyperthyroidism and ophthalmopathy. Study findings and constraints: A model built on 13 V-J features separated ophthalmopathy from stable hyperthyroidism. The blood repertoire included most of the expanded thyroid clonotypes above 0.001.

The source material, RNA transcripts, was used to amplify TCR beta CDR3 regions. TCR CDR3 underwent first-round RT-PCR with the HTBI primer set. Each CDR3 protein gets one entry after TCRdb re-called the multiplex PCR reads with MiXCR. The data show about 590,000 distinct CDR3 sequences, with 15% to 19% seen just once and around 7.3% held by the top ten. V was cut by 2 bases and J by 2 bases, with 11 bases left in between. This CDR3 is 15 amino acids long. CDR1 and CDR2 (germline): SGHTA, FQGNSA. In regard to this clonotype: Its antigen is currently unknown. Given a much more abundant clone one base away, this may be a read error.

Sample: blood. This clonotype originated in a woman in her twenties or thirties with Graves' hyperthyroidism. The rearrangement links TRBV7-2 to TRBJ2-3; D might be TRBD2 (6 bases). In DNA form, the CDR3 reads TGTGCCAGCAGCTTATCTAGCGCCTACACAGATACGCAGTATTTT. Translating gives CASSLSSAYTDTQYF.